This T cell receptor beta chain came from a study of blood T cell repertoires in COVID-19. The germline V and J ends were trimmed by 5 bases and 2 bases, with 22 bases remaining between them. The CDR3 has 17 residues. Germline V gene lookup returns CDR1 LNHDA and CDR2 SQIVND (reference sequence). Ages ranged from roughly 18 to 100 years, with residence in about 23 US areas. The table came from immunoSEQ multiplex PCR; TCRdb's copy has only in-frame clones and leaves some out. The top ten hold around a tenth of the sample, which has 310,000 or so clones, 70% to 90% seen once. This rearrangement joins TRBV19 to TRBJ2-7, with D perhaps matching TRBD2 (6 bases). Source material: PBMCs or T cells enriched from blood (not recorded which). The clonotype comes from a woman between 40 and 50 years old who had recovered from COVID-19. The DNA for the CDR3 is TGTGCCAGTAGTCATCTTAAAGCCAGCGGGTCCACCTACGAGCAGTACTTC. Translated, it gives CASSHLKASGSTYEQYF.